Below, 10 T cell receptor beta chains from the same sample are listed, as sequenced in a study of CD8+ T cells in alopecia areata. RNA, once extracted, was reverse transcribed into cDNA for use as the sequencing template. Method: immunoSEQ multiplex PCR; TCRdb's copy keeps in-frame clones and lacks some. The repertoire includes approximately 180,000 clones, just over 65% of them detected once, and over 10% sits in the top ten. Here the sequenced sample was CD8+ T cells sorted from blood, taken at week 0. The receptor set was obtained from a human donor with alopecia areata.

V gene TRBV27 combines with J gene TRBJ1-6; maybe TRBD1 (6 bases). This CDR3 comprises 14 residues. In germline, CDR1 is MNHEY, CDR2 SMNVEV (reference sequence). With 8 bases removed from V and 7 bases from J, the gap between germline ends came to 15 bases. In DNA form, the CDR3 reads TGTGCCAGCGGGGGGCGCGGGGGGAATTCACCCCTCCACTTT. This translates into CASGGRGGNSPLHF.

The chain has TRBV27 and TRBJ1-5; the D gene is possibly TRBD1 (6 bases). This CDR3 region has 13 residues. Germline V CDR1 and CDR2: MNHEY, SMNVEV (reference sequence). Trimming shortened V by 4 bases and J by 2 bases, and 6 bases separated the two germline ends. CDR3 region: CASSYRGNQPQHF. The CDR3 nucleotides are TGTGCCAGCAGTTACAGGGGCAATCAGCCCCAGCATTTT.

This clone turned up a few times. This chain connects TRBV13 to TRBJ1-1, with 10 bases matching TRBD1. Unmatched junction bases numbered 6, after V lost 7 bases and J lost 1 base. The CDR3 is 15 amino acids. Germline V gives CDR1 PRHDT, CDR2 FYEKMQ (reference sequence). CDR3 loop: CASTTGTGANTEAFF. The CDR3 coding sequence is TGTGCCAGCACGACAGGGACAGGGGCGAACACTGAAGCTTTCTTT. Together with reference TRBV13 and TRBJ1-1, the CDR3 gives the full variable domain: AAGVIQSPRHLIKEKRETATLKCYPIPRHDTVYWYQQGPGQDPQFLISFYEKMQSDKGSIPDRFSAQQFSDYHSELNMSSLELGDSALYFCASTTGTGANTEAFFGQGTRLTVV.

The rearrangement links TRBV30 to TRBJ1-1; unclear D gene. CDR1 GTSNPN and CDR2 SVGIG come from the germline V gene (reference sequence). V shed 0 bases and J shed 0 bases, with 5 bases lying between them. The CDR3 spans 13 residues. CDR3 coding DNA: TGTGCCTGGAGTGTACGGTTGAACACTGAAGCTTTCTTT. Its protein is CAWSVRLNTEAFF. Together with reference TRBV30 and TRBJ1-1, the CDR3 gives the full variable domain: SQTIHQWPATLVQPVGSPLSLECTVEGTSNPNLYWYRQAAGRGLQLLFYSVGIGQISSEVPQNLSASRPQDRQFILSSKKLLLSDSGFYLCAWSVRLNTEAFFGQGTRLTVV.

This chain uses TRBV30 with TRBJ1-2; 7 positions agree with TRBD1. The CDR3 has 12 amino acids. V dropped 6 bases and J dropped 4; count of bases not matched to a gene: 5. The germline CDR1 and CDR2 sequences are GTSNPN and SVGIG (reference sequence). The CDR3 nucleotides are TGTGCCTGCGACAGGGTTCCCTATGGCTACACCTTC. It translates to CACDRVPYGYTF.

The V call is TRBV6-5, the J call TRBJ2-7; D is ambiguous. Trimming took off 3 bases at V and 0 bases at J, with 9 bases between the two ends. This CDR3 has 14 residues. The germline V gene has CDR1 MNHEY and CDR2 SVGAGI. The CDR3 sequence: CASSYQGISYEQYF. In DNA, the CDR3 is TGTGCCAGCAGTTATCAAGGGATCTCCTACGAGCAGTACTTC.

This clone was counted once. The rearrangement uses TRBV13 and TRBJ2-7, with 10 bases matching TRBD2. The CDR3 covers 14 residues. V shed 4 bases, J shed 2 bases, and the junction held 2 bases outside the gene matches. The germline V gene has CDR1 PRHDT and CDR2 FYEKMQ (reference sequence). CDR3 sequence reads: CASSSGTSAYEQYF. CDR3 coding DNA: TGTGCCAGCAGCTCCGGGACTAGCGCCTACGAGCAGTACTTC. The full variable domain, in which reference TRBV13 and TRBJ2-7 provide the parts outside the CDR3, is AAGVIQSPRHLIKEKRETATLKCYPIPRHDTVYWYQQGPGQDPQFLISFYEKMQSDKGSIPDRFSAQQFSDYHSELNMSSLELGDSALYFCASSSGTSAYEQYFGPGTRLTVT.

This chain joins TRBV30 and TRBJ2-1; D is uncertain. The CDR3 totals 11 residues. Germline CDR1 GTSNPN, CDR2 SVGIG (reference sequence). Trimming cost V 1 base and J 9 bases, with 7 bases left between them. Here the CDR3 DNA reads TGTGCCTGGAGTGATAAGGTTGAGCAGTTCTTC. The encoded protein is CAWSDKVEQFF. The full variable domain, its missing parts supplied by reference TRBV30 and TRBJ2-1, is SQTIHQWPATLVQPVGSPLSLECTVEGTSNPNLYWYRQAAGRGLQLLFYSVGIGQISSEVPQNLSASRPQDRQFILSSKKLLLSDSGFYLCAWSDKVEQFFGPGTRLTVL.

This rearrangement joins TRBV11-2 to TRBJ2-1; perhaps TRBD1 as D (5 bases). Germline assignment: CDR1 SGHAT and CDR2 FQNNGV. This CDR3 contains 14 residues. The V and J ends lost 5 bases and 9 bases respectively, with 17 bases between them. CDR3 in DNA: TGTGCCAGCAGCGAACGTCCCCAGGGCGGTGAGCAGTTCTTC. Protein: CASSERPQGGEQFF. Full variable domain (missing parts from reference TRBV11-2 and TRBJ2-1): EAGVAQSPRYKIIEKRQSVAFWCNPISGHATLYWYQQILGQGPKLLIQFQNNGVVDDSQLPKDRFSAERLKGVDSTLKIQPAKLEDSAVYLCASSERPQGGEQFFGPGTRLTVL.

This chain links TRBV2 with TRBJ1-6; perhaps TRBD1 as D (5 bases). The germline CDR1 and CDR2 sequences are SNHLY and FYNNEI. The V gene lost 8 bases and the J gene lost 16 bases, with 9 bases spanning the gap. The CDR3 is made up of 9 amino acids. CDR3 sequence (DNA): TGTGCCAGCGGGACTATACTCCACTTT. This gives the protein CASGTILHF.